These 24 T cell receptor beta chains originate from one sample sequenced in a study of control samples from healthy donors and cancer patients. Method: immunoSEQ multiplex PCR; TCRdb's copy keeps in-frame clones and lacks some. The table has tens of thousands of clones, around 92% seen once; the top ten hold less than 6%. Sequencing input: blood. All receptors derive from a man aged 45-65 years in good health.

The CDR3 here is CATGGRGSSYEQYF. The CDR3 bases are TGTGCCACCGGAGGGAGGGGGAGCTCCTACGAGCAGTACTTC. This chain uses TRBV24-1 with TRBJ2-7, with a weak D call TRBD2 (7 bases). CDR3 size: 14 residues. Trimming pared 9 bases from V and 0 bases from J, leaving 14 bases between. Germline CDR1 KGHDR, CDR2 SFDVKD.

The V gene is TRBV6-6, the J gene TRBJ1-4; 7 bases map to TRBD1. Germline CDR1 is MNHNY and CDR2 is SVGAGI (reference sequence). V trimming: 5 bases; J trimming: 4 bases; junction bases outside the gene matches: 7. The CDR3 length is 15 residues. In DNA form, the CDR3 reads TGTGCCAGCAGTACAGGGGACCCAGATAATGAAAAACTGTTTTTT. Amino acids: CASSTGDPDNEKLFF.

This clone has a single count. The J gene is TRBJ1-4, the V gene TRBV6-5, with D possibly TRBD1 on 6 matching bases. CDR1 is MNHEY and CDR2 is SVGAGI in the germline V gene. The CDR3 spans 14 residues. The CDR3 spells CASRGRTVGEKLFF. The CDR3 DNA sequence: TGTGCATCGCGGGGGAGGACAGTAGGGGAAAAACTGTTTTTT.

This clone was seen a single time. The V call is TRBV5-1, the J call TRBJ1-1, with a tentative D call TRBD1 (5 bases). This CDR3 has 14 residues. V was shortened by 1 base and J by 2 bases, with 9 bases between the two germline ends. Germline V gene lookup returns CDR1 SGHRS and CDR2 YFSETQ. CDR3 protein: CASSLPGTNTEAFF. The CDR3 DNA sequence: TGCGCCAGCAGCTTGCCGGGGACCAACACTGAAGCTTTCTTT.

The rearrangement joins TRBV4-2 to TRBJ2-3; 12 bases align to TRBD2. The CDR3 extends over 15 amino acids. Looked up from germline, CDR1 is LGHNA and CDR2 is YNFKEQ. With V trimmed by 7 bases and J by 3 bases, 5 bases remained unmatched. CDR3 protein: CASKRTSGETDTQYF. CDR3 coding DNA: TGTGCCAGCAAAAGGACTAGCGGGGAGACAGATACGCAGTATTTT.

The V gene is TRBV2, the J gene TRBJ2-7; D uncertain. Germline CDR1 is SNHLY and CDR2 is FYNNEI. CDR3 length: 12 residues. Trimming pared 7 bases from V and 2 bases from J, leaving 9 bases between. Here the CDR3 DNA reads TGTGCCAGCAAGGACGATGCCTACGAGCAGTACTTC. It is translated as CASKDDAYEQYF.

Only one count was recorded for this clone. The CDR3 sequence is CASLLTGKVSEAFF. CDR3 bases: TGCGCCAGCCTCCTGACAGGGAAGGTCTCTGAAGCTTTCTTT. This chain links TRBV10-2 with TRBJ1-1; TRBD1 matches 7 bases. The CDR3 is made up of 14 amino acids. Per germline, CDR1 WSHSY and CDR2 SAAADI. V lost 8 bases and J lost 6; bases outside the gene matches: 12.

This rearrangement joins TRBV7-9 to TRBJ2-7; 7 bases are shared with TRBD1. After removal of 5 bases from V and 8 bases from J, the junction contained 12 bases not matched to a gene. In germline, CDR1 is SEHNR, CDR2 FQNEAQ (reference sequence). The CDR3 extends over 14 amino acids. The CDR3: CASSGDRRASKQYF. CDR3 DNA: TGTGCCAGCAGCGGGGACAGACGCGCCTCCAAGCAGTACTTC. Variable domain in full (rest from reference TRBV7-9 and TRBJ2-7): DTGVSQNPRHKITKRGQNVTFRCDPISEHNRLYWYRQTLGQGPEFLTYFQNEAQLEKSRLLSDRFSAERPKGSFSTLEIQRTEQGDSAMYLCASSGDRRASKQYFGPGTRLTVT.

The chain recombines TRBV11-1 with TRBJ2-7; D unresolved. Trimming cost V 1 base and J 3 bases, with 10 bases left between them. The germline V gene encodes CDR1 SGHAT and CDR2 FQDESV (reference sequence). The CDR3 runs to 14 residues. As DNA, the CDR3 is TGTGCCAGCAGCTTAGAGGCCGGTGACTACGAGCAGTACTTC. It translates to CASSLEAGDYEQYF.

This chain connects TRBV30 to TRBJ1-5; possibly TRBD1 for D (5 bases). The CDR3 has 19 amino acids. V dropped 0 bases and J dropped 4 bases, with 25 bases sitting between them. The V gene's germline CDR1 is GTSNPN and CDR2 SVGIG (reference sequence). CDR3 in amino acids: CAWSVPSFGGDWRNQPQHF. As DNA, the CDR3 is TGTGCCTGGAGTGTACCAAGTTTTGGCGGGGACTGGAGAAATCAGCCCCAGCATTTT.

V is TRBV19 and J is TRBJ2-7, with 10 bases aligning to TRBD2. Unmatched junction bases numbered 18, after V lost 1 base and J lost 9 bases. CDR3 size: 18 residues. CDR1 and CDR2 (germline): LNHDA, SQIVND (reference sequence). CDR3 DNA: TGTGCCAGTAGTATAGGGGCCCACCCTAGCGGGGGCCCTAGTGGGCAGTACTTC. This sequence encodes CASSIGAHPSGGPSGQYF.

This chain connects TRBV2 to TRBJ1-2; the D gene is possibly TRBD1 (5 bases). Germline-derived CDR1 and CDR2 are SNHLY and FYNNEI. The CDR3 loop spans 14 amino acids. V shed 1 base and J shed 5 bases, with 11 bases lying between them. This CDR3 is CASSEGGRSYGYTF. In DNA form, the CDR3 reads TGTGCCAGCAGTGAAGGGGGCAGAAGTTATGGCTACACCTTC.

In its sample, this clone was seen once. This CDR3 is CASRDRGTSTDTQYF. For the CDR3, the DNA is TGTGCCAGCAGGGACAGGGGGACTAGCACAGATACGCAGTATTTT. The chain links TRBV6-6 to TRBJ2-3, with TRBD1 matching over 10 bases. From germline, CDR1 is MNHNY and CDR2 SVGAGI (reference sequence). V shed 6 bases, J shed 0 bases, and the junction held 3 bases outside the gene matches. The CDR3 extends over 15 amino acids.

CDR3 residues: CASSDRISGKETQYF. The CDR3 DNA follows: TGTGCCAGCAGCGACCGTATCTCGGGCAAAGAGACCCAGTACTTC. The chain is built from TRBV9 and TRBJ2-5; unclear D gene. The ends were cut back, 3 bases at V and 3 bases at J, with 15 bases in the middle. CDR1 and CDR2 from the germline V gene are SGDLS and YYNGEE. There are 15 residues in the CDR3.

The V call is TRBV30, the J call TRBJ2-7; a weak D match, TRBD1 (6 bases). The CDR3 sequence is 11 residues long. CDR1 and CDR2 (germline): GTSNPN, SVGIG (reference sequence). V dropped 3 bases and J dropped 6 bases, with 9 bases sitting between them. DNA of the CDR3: TGTGCCTGGAGCGCAGGGGTCGAGCAGTACTTC. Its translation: CAWSAGVEQYF.

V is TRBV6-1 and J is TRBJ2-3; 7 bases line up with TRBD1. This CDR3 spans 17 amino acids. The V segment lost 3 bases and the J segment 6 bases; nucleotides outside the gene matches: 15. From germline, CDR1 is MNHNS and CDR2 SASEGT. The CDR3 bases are TGTGCCAGCAGTGACCGACCGACAGGGTGGGGAGTGGATACGCAGTATTTT. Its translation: CASSDRPTGWGVDTQYF.

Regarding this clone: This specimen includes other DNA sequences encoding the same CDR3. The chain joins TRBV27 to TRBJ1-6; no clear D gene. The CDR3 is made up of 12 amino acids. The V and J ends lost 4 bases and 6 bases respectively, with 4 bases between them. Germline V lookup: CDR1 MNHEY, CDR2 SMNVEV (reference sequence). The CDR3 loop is CASSSTNSPLHF. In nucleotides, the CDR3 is TGTGCCAGCAGTTCGACTAATTCACCCCTCCACTTT.

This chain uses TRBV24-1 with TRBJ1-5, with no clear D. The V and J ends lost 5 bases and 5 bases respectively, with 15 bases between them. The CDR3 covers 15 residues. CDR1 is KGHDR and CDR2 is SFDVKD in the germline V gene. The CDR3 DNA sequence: TGTGCCACCAGTGTCGCAGCCCTTCAATATCAGCCCCAGCATTTT. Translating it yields CATSVAALQYQPQHF.

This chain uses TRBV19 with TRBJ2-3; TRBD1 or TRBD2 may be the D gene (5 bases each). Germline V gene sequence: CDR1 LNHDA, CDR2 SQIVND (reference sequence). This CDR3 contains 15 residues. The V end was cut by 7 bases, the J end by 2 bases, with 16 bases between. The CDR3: CASTSFGADTDTQYF. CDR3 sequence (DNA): TGTGCCAGTACCTCGTTCGGGGCCGACACAGATACGCAGTATTTT.

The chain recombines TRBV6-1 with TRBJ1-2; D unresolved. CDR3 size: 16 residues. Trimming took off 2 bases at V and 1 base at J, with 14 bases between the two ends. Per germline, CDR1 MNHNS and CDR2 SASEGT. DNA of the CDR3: TGTGCCAGCAGTGAAAATGGTGGCAGCTTTAACTATGGCTACACCTTC. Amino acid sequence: CASSENGGSFNYGYTF.

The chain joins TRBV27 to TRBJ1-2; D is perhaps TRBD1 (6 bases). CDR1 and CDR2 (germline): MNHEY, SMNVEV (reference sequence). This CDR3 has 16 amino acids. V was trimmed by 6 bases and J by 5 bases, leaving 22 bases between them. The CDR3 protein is CASSRGQKEGVYGYTF. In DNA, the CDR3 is TGTGCCAGCAGCCGAGGACAGAAGGAGGGTGTTTATGGCTACACCTTC.

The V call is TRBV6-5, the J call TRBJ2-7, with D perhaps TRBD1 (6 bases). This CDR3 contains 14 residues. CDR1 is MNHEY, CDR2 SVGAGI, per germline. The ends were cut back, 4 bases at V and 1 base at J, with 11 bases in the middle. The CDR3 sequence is CASSSSGTSYEQYF. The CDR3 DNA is TGTGCCAGCAGTTCATCCGGGACATCCTACGAGCAGTACTTC.

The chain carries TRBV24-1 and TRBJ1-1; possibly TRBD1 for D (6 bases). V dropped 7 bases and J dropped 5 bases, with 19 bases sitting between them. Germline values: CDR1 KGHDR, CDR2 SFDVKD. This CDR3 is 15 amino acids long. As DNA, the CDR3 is TGTGCCACCAGCCAAACAGGGTTCGGAGGAACTGAAGCTTTCTTT. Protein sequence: CATSQTGFGGTEAFF.

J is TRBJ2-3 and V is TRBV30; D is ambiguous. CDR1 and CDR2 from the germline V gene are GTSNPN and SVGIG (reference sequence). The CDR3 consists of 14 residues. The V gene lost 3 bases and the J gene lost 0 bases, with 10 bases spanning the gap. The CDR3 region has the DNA TGTGCCTGGAGGGAGTGGGCTAGCACAGATACGCAGTATTTT. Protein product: CAWREWASTDTQYF.